This T cell receptor beta chain was captured by sequencing in a study of vaccination and CD4 T cells after COVID-19 (dated by TCRdb to 2022 to 2024). For the study in its entirety: Convalescent patients had a positive SARS-CoV-2 result on nasal swab PCR, and of these patients, nine had mild disease and one had severe disease. The convalescent cohort comprised six males and four females, including two Hispanic individuals, seven Caucasians, two Asians and one multiracial person. Each participant got two doses of either the Pfizer-BioNTech BNT162b2 vaccine (n=8) or the Moderna mRNA-1273 vaccine (n=2). Post-COVID blood samples were collected from convalescent patients a median of approximately 100 days after diagnosis, with a range of roughly 30 to 161 days. The time from the second vaccine dose to post-vaccine blood sampling had a median of roughly 70 days and ranged from about 14 to 241 days. Culture stimuli were overlapping spike peptide pools from SARS-CoV-2 and from the common cold coronaviruses HCoV-NL63, HCoV-OC43 and HCoV-229E. In control cultures, a CEFX viral epitope pool was used as positive control, an HIV-1 Nef peptide pool was used as negative control, or no peptide was added. In 10 COVID-19 convalescent patients and a handful of infection-naive healthy vaccine recipients, the spike-specific CD4+ TCR repertoire before mRNA vaccination was compared with the repertoire after mRNA vaccination. General conclusions and limits of the study: In convalescent patients, a median roughly 83% of post-vaccine SARS-CoV-2-reactive clones were detected only after vaccination, and vaccine-specific priming was suggested by this finding. Only a relatively small number of convalescent patients were included in the study, and early timepoints following natural infection were not analyzed. The median count of SARS-CoV-2-reactive clonotypes went up from 21 after infection to around 38 after vaccination, although the change was not significant. Nearly all vaccine-specific clones in convalescent patients (304 of 307) were mono-reactive for SARS-CoV-2 spike rather than cross-reactive with common cold coronaviruses.

This specimen's treatment or condition label, interpreted: roughly ten-day PBMC culture with coronavirus spike peptide pools or control peptides (ViraFEST assay). The study used the ViraFEST assay, which expanded antigen-specific T cells with peptide pools and then identified expanded clonotypes by TCR sequencing. Positive SARS-CoV-2 PCR tests in the convalescent patients dated from March to December 2020, before Alpha, Beta and Delta variants emerged in the United States. Each well held two million PBMCs cultured with around 9 ug/ml peptide pools in IMDM containing around 5% human AB serum and around 9 IU/ml IL-2. On days 3 and 7, half of the culture medium was replaced with fresh IL-2-containing medium. CD4+ T cells were isolated after approximately ten days of culture through negative selection using the EasySep CD4+ T cell isolation kit. Ficoll-Paque Plus gradient centrifugation was used to isolate PBMCs from whole blood, and the isolated PBMCs were then either used fresh or cryopreserved at -140C. Triplicate wells were generally used for each culture condition.

With regard to this clonotype: There is no known antigen for this receptor. There are no base qualities to consult, and no much larger clone falls within one base.

Library method: PCR. At the Johns Hopkins FTIC core, DNA from the cultured CD4+ T cells underwent TCR sequencing with the Oncomine TCR Beta short-read assay. The QIAamp micro DNA kit was used to extract genomic DNA from the cultured CD4+ T cells. Oncomine TCR Beta libraries made from cultured CD4+ T cells were pooled using unique dual indexes and sequenced on an Illumina iSeq 100. In the source study's methods: Non-productive sequences were filtered out, and CDR3s that did not start with C, did not end with F or W, or were shorter than 7 amino acids were discarded. The MANAFEST web application was used to identify antigen-specific clonotypes by comparing peptide-stimulated wells against reference wells and other culture wells. To be called positive, a clone needed an FDR below 0.05, an odds ratio above 5, and a productive frequency above 0.1% in at least two of three replicate wells. Cross-reactive clonotypes were defined as significantly expanded in both SARS-CoV-2 spike wells and at least one common cold coronavirus spike condition. Using R version 3.6.1, CDR3 homology was evaluated through Levenshtein distances (stringdist) along with unrooted phylogenetic trees (ape). In-frame beta chains were kept once TCRdb had trimmed the public reads at Q25 with fastp and called clones with MiXCR. Rows merge per CDR3 protein into single entries with the most common DNA and genes. TCRdb assigned the V and J calls; the authors' analysis was not used. The sample table contains 9,000 to 15,000 distinct CDR3 sequences; only one count was recorded for around 48% of them. Around a fifth of the sample rests with the top ten.

From its cysteine to its phenylalanine, the CDR3 spans 13 amino acids. The kept DNA is CDR3 alone, 39 bases in frame from the first base. Between the V and J ends, shortened by 0 bases and 8 bases respectively, the junction contains 11 bases. For CDR1 and CDR2, the germline V gene lists LGHNA and YSLEER. The sequence was collected from a human donor who had recovered from COVID-19. Material for sequencing was CD4+ T cells from blood, cultured in vitro. The chain uses TRBV4-3 and TRBJ2-7; the D gene assignment is ambiguous. Here is the DNA: TGCGCCAGCAGCCAAGAACTCGGACCGCAGCAGTACTTC. Its product reads: CASSQELGPQQYF.